Presented here are 9 T cell receptor beta chains from one specimen sequenced in a study of vaccination and CD4 T cells after COVID-19 (dated by TCRdb to between 2021 and 2024). The intended sense of this specimen's treatment or condition label: approximately 11-day PBMC culture with coronavirus spike peptide pools or control peptides (ViraFEST assay). Library method: PCR. Sequencing was performed on an Illumina iSeq 100. DNA from cultured CD4+ T cells underwent TCR sequencing with the Oncomine TCR Beta short-read assay at the Johns Hopkins FTIC core. TCRdb ran its own pipeline on the public reads, namely fastp trimming at Q25 and MiXCR clone calling, and kept in-frame beta chains. Identical CDR3 protein sequences are pooled into one entry, listed with their most common genes and DNA. In all, the sample holds about 19,000 distinct CDR3 sequences, and 55% of those were seen once. The ten largest clones represent approximately 7.5% of the sample.

These receptors lack a known antigen. What was sequenced was CD4+ T cells from blood, cultured in vitro. All receptors come from a human donor who had recovered from COVID-19.

This rearrangement joins TRBV28 to TRBJ1-5, with D unclear. Deletions cut 5 bases from V and 4 bases from J, with 18 bases between. This CDR3 has 16 amino acids. Germline V lookup: CDR1 MDHEN, CDR2 SYDVKM. DNA for the CDR3: TGTGCCAGCAGTCTCCGCTCGCGTAGGGCGAATCAGCCCCAGCATTTT. Protein sequence: CASSLRSRRANQPQHF.

This clonotype was observed a handful of times. The rearrangement uses TRBV6-1 and TRBJ1-5, with 9 nucleotides matching TRBD1. Germline assignment: CDR1 MNHNS and CDR2 SASEGT. This CDR3 spans 14 amino acids. Trimming at V came to 5 bases and at J to 5 bases, leaving 4 bases not matched to a gene. CDR3: CASSRDREYQPQHF. The CDR3 nucleotides are TGTGCCAGCAGTCGGGACAGGGAGTATCAGCCCCAGCATTTT.

This clonotype was detected a few times. The V call is TRBV6-1, the J call TRBJ2-1; maybe TRBD2 (6 bases). The V and J ends lost 8 bases and 2 bases respectively, with 13 bases between them. Germline values: CDR1 MNHNS, CDR2 SASEGT. There are 14 residues in the CDR3. The CDR3 DNA reads as TGTGCCAGCTCAGACGGGAGTCCCTACAATGAGCAGTTCTTC. Its translation is CASSDGSPYNEQFF.

The chain employs TRBV7-2 and TRBJ2-7, with 7 bases that match TRBD2. The CDR3 extends over 15 amino acids. With 5 bases clipped from V and 2 bases from J, the junction kept 9 bases outside the gene matches. Per germline, CDR1 SGHTA and CDR2 FQGNSA. The CDR3 reads CASSTTSGDAYEQYF. The CDR3 DNA reads TGTGCCAGCAGCACCACCAGCGGGGACGCCTACGAGCAGTACTTC.

In DNA, the CDR3 is TGTGCCAGCAGTCCCAGGGAGGGGGCAGCTTTCTTT. Translated: CASSPREGAAFF. The chain recombines TRBV6-1 with TRBJ1-1; 7 nucleotides agree with TRBD1. The trim removed 5 bases at V and 10 bases at J, leaving 7 bases unmatched. In germline, CDR1 is MNHNS, CDR2 SASEGT. The CDR3 extends over 12 amino acids.

The J gene is TRBJ2-1, the V gene TRBV7-3; 12 bases agree with TRBD2. This CDR3 spans 15 amino acids. The V and J ends lost 4 bases and 7 bases, in that order; junction bases with no gene match: 5. Per the germline V gene, CDR1 is SGHTA and CDR2 is FQGTGA. As DNA, the CDR3 is TGTGCCAGCAGCTCCGGACTAGCGGGGTCTAATGAGCAGTTCTTC. It translates to CASSSGLAGSNEQFF.

The rearrangement joins TRBV27 to TRBJ2-5; weak D call: TRBD1 (7 bases). V lost 3 bases and J 7 bases, leaving 18 bases between the germline ends. Germline V lookup: CDR1 MNHEY, CDR2 SMNVEV (reference sequence). The CDR3 contains 15 residues. The chain's CDR3 is CASSLGSRGVGTQYF. CDR3 DNA sequence: TGTGCCAGCAGTTTGGGTTCCAGGGGGGTGGGGACCCAGTACTTC.

The J gene is TRBJ2-5, the V gene TRBV25-1; no clear D gene. The CDR3 length is 14 residues. V was shortened by 1 base and J by 5 bases, with 11 bases between the two germline ends. CDR1 is MGHDK, CDR2 SYGVNS, per germline. The CDR3 reads CASSEFRVAETQYF. The DNA of the CDR3 is TGTGCCAGCAGTGAATTTAGGGTTGCGGAGACCCAGTACTTC.

The chain employs TRBV6-4 and TRBJ2-1, with 10 bases aligning to TRBD2. The germline V gene encodes CDR1 MRHNA and CDR2 SNTAGT. V lost 3 bases to trimming and J lost 7 bases; unmatched junction nucleotides: 3. There are 14 residues in the CDR3. This chain's CDR3 is CASSDQREGNEQFF. In DNA, the CDR3 is TGTGCCAGCAGTGATCAGCGGGAGGGAAATGAGCAGTTCTTC.